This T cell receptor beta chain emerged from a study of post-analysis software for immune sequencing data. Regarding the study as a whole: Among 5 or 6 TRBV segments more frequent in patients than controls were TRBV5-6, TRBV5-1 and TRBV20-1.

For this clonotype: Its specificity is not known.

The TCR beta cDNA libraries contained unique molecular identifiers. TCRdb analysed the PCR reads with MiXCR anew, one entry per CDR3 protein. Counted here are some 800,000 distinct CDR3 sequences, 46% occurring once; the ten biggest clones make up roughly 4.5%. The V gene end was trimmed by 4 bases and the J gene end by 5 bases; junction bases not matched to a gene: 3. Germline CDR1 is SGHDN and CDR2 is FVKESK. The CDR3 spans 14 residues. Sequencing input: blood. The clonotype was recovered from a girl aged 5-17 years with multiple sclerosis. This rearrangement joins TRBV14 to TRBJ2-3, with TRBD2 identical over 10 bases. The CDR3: CASSPGLAIDTQYF. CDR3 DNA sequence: TGTGCCAGCAGCCCGGGACTAGCGATAGATACGCAGTATTTT. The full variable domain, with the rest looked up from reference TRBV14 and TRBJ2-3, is EAGVTQFPSHSVIEKGQTVTLRCDPISGHDNLYWYRRVMGKEIKFLLHFVKESKQDESGMPNNRFLAERTGGTYSTLKVQPAELEDSGVYFCASSPGLAIDTQYFGPGTRLTVL.